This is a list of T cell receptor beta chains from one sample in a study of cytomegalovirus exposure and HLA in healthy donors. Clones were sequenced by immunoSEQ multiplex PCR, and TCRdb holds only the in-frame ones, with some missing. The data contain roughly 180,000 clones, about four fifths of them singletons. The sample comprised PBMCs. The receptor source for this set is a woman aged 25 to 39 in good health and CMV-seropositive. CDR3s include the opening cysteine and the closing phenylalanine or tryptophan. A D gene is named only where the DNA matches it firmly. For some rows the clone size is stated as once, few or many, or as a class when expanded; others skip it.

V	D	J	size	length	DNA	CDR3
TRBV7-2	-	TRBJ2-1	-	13	TGTGCCAGCAGCTTAGTAGGGGCGCTTGAGCAGTTCTTC	CASSLVGALEQFF
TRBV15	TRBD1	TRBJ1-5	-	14	TGTGCCACCAGCTTTGGGACAGGGATCCAGCCCCAGCATTTT	CATSFGTGIQPQHF
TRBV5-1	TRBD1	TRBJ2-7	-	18	TGCGCCAGCAGCTTGGCCGGGGAGACAGGGGGCGCCGTCCACGAGCAGTACTTC	CASSLAGETGGAVHEQYF
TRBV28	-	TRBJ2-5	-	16	TGTGCCAGCAGAAAACAGGAGAATCAGCCCCAAGAGACCCAGTACTTC	CASRKQENQPQETQYF
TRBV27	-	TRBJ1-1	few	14	TGTGCCAGCAGTTTAACAGGAACGAACACTGAAGCTTTCTTT	CASSLTGTNTEAFF
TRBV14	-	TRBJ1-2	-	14	TGTGCCAGCAGCCAAGGGGTCAGCGAAAGTGGCTACACCTTC	CASSQGVSESGYTF
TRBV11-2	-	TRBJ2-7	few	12	TGTGCCAGCAGGCCCTATGCCTACGAGCAGTACTTC	CASRPYAYEQYF
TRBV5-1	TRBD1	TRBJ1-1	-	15	TGCGCCAGCAGCTCAAACCCAGGGGGCATCGCTGAAGCTTTCTTT	CASSSNPGGIAEAFF
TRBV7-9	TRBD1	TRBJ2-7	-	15	TGTGCCAGCAGGGGTCGGACAGGGAACATCTACGAGCAGTACTTC	CASRGRTGNIYEQYF
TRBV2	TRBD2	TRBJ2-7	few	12	TGTGCCAGCGGACGGGGGGTATACGAGCAGTACTTC	CASGRGVYEQYF
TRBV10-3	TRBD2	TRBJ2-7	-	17	TGTGCCATCAGTTCGGTCGGGACTAGCGGGCCCTCCTACGAGCAGTACTTC	CAISSVGTSGPSYEQYF
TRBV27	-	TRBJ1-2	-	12	TGTGCCAGCAGTCCAAGGGGGAACGGCTACACCTTC	CASSPRGNGYTF
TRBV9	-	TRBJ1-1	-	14	TGTGCCAGCAGCGTAGCCAGGGCAAACACTGAAGCTTTCTTT	CASSVARANTEAFF
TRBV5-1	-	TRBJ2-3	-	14	TGCGCCAGCAGCTTGCGTACAGTCACAGATACGCAGTATTTT	CASSLRTVTDTQYF
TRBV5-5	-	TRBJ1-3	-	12	TGTGCCAGCAGCTGGGGAGGAGACACCATATATTTT	CASSWGGDTIYF
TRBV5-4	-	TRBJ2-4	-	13	TGTGCCAGCAGCTTACCGCTAGAAAACATTCAGTACTTC	CASSLPLENIQYF
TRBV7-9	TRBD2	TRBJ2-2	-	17	TGTGCCAGCAGCTTACTGGGACTAGCGGGCCCGACCGGGGAGCTGTTTTTT	CASSLLGLAGPTGELFF
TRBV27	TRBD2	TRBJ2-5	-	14	TGTGCCAGCAGACGGCTAGCGGGAGAGGAGACCCAGTACTTC	CASRRLAGEETQYF
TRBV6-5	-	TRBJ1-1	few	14	TGTGCCAGCAGTTACACAGACACCTACACTGAAGCTTTCTTT	CASSYTDTYTEAFF
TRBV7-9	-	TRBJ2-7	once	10	TGTGCCAGCAGCTCCGAGAGGCAGTACTTC	CASSSERQYF
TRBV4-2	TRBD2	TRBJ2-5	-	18	TGTGCCAGCAGCCTGTCGGCCGGGACTAGCGGGGGGGTAGAGACCCAGTACTTC	CASSLSAGTSGGVETQYF
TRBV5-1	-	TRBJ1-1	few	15	TGCGCCAGCAGCTTGGGGGTGGCCGGGAAAACTGAAGCTTTCTTT	CASSLGVAGKTEAFF
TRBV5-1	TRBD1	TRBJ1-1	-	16	TGCGCCAGCAGCTCTCAGGGGGCTACCATGAACACTGAAGCTTTCTTT	CASSSQGATMNTEAFF
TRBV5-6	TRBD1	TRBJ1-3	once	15	TGTGCCAGCAGCTTGTTCCAGGGGGCTGGAAACACCATATATTTT	CASSLFQGAGNTIYF
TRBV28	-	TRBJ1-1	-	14	TGTGCCAGCACCCTTGGGGGGTTCGGGACTGAAGCTTTCTTT	CASTLGGFGTEAFF
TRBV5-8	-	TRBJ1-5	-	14	TGTGCCAGCAGCTCGCGGGGGGGCAATCAGCCCCAGCATTTT	CASSSRGGNQPQHF
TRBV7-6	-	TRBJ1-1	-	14	TGTGCCAGCAGCCCATACGGTCCGGACAGCGAAGCTTTCTTT	CASSPYGPDSEAFF
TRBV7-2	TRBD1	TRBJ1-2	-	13	TGTGCCAGCAGCCCACAGGGGAACTATGGCTACACCTTC	CASSPQGNYGYTF
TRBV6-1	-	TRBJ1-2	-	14	TGTGCCAGCAGTGAAGCTAGAGGGATTAGTGGCTACACCTTC	CASSEARGISGYTF
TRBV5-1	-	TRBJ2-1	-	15	TGCGCCAGCAGCCCCAAAACGGCTAGCTCTATTGAGCAGTTCTTC	CASSPKTASSIEQFF
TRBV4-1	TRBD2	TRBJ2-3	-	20	TGCGCCAGCAGCCAAGAAGGTCGGCCTAGACTAGCGGGGCTCACAGATACGCAGTATTTT	CASSQEGRPRLAGLTDTQYF
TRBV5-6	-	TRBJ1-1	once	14	TGTGCCAGCAGCCATCCGGACAGTCCCACTGAAGCTTTCTTT	CASSHPDSPTEAFF
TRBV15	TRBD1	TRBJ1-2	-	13	TGTGCCACCAGCAGGGAACGACAGGGCGGCTACACCTTC	CATSRERQGGYTF
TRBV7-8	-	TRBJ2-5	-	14	TGTGCCAGCAGCTTGGCAGGGGACCTAGTGACCCAGTACTTC	CASSLAGDLVTQYF
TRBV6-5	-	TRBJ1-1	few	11	TGTGCCGCCTCGCCGGGTCGTGAAGCTTTCTTT	CAASPGREAFF
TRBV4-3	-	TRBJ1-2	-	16	TGCGCCAGCAGCCAAGACACCGGGGTTACTAACTATGGCTACACCTTC	CASSQDTGVTNYGYTF
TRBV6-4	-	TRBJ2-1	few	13	TGTGCCAGCAGTAGGGACTCTTACAATGAGCAGTTCTTC	CASSRDSYNEQFF
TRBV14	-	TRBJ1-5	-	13	TGTGCCAGCAGCCAAGATTGGGCCGATCGCCAGCATTTT	CASSQDWADRQHF
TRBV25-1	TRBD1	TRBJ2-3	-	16	TGTGCCAGCAGGGGATTCCGACAGGGGAGCACAGATACGCAGTATTTT	CASRGFRQGSTDTQYF
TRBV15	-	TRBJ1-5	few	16	TGTGCCACCAGCAGAGTTGGGGGGGCCAGCAATCAGCCCCAGCATTTT	CATSRVGGASNQPQHF
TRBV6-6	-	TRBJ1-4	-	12	TGTGCCAGCAGGTTACGGTATGAAAAACTGTTTTTT	CASRLRYEKLFF
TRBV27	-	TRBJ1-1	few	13	TGTGCCAGCAGACCCCACGGGGGCACTGAAGCTTTCTTT	CASRPHGGTEAFF
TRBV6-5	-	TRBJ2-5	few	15	TGTGCCAGCAGCCCCGAGTGGAGGGGTGGAGAGACCCAGTACTTC	CASSPEWRGGETQYF
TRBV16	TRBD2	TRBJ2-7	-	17	TGTGCCAGCAGCCAATGGGAGCCGGGAGGGCCAAATGGCGAGCAGTACTTC	CASSQWEPGGPNGEQYF
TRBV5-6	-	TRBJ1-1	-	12	TGTGCCAGCAGCTTGCTAGAACACGAAGCTTTCTTT	CASSLLEHEAFF
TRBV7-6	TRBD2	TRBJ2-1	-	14	TGTGCCAGCAGGTGGACTAGCGGGTTTGATGAGCAGTTCTTC	CASRWTSGFDEQFF
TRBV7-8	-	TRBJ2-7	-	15	TGTGCCAGCAGCTTATACCCTAGCGTAAGTTACGAGCAGTACTTC	CASSLYPSVSYEQYF
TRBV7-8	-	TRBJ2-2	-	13	TGTGCCAGCAGCTCTAGGCCGGACGGGGAGCTGTTTTTT	CASSSRPDGELFF
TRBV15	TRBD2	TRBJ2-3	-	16	TGTGCCACCAGCAGAGGGCTAGCGGGAGTGACAGATACGCAGTATTTT	CATSRGLAGVTDTQYF
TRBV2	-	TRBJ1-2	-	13	TGTGCCAGCAGTGAACAGAAACTAGCTGGCTACACCTTC	CASSEQKLAGYTF
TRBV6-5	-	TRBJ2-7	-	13	TGTGCCAGCAGCTCCGGGACTTCCTACGAGCAGTACTTC	CASSSGTSYEQYF
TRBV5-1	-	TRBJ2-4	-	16	TGCGCCAGCAGCTTGGAGGAGGGAATAGCCAAAAACATTCAGTACTTC	CASSLEEGIAKNIQYF